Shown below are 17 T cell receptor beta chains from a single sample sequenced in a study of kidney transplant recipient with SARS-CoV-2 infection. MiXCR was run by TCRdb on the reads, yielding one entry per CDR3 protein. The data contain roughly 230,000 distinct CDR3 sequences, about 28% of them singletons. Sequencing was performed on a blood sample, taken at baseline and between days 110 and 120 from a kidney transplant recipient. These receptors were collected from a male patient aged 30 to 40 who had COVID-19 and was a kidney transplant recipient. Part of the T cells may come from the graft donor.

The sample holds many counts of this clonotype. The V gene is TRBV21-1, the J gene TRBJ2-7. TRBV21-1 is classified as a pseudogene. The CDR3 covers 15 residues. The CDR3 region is CASSMQEKTHYEQYF. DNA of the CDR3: TGTGCCAGCAGCATGCAGGAGAAGACCCACTACGAGCAGTACTTC.

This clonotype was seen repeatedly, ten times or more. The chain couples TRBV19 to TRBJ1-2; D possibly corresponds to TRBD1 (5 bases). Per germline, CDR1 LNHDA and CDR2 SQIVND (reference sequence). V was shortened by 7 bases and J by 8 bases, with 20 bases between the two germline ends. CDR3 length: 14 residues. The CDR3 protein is CASNGARTYRGYTF. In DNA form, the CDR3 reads TGTGCCAGTAACGGGGCCAGGACCTACAGAGGCTACACCTTC.

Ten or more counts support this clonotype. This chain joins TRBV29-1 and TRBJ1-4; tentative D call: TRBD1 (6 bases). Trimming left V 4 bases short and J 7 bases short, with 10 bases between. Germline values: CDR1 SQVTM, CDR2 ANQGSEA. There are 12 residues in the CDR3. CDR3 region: CSVGEGGEKLFF. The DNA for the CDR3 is TGCAGCGTTGGAGAAGGGGGTGAAAAACTGTTTTTT.

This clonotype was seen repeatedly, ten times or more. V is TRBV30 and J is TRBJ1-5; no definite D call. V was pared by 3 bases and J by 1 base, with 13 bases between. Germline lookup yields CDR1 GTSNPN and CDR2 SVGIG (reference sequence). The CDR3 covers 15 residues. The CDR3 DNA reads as TGTGCCTGGAGCCCCGACCGTATAAGCAATCAGCCCCAGCATTTT. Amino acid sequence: CAWSPDRISNQPQHF.

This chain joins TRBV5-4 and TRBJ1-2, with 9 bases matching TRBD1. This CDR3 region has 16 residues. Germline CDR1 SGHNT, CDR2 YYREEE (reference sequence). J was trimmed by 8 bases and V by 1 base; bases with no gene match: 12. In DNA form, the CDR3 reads TGTGCCAGCAGCTTGAATTTCTCAATGGGACAGGGCGGCTACACCTTC. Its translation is CASSLNFSMGQGGYTF.

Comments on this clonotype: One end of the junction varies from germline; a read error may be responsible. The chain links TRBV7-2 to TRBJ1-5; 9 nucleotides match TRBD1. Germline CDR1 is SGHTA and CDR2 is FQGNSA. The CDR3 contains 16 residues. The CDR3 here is CASSPRTGDSNQTQHF. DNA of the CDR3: TGTGCCAGCAGCCCGAGGACAGGGGATAGCAATCAGACCCAGCATTTT.

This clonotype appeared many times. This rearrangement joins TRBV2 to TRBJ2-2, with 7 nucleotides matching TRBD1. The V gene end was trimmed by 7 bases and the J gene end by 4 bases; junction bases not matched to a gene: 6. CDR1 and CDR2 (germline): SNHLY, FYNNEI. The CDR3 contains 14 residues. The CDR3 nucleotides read TGTGCCAGCACCCGAGACAGGGCCACCGGGGAGCTGTTTTTT. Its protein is CASTRDRATGELFF.

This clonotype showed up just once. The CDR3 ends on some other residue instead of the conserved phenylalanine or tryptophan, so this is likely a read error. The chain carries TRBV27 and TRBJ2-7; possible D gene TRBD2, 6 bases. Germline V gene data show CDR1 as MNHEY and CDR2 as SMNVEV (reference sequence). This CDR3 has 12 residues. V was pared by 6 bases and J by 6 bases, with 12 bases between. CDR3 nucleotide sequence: TGTGCCAGCAGGTGGGACGGGAGCGAGCAGTACTGC. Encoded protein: CASRWDGSEQYC.

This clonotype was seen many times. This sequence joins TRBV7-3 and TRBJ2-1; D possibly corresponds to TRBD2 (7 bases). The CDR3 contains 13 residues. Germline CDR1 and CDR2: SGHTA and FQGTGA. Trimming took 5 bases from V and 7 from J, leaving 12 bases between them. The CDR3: CASSPGGWNEQFF. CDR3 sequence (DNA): TGTGCCAGCAGCCCGGGGGGCTGGAATGAGCAGTTCTTC.

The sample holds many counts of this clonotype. Here the CDR3 DNA reads TGTGCCAGCAGGGCGGGCGTTGATGAAAAACTGTTTTTT. The encoded protein is CASRAGVDEKLFF. The J gene is TRBJ1-4, the V gene TRBV12-3 or TRBV12-4; D not certain. The CDR3 has 13 residues. V gave up 6 bases and J gave up 6 bases, with 11 bases separating them.

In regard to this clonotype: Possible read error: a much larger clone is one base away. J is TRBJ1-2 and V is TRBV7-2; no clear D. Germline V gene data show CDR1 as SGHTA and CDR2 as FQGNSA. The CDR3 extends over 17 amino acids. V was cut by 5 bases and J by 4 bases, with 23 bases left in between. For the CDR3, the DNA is TGTGCCAGCAGCATGTACCCCAGAGACGGAAAGACCTATGGCTACACCTTC. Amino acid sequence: CASSMYPRDGKTYGYTF.

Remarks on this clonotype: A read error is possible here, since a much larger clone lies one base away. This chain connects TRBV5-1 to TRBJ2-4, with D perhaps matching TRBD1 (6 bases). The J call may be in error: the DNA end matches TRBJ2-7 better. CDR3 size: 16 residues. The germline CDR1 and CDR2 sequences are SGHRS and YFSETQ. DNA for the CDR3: TGCGCCGGCAGCCAGACAGTGTCAGGGGCCTCCTACGAGCAGTACTTC. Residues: CAGSQTVSGASYEQYF.

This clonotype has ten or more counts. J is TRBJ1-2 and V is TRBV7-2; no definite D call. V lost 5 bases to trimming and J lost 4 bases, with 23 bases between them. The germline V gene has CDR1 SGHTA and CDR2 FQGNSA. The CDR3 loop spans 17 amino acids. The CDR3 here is CASSAAARDGKTYGYTF. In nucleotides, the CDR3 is TGTGCCAGCAGCGCAGCAGCCAGAGACGGAAAGACCTATGGCTACACCTTC.

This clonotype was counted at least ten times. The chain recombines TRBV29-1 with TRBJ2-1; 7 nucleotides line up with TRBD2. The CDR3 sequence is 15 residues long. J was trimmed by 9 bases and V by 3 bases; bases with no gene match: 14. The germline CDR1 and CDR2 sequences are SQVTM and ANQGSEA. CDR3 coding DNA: TGCAGCGTTGATGTCCCGGGACTAAGAATCGGTGAGCAGTTCTTC. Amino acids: CSVDVPGLRIGEQFF.

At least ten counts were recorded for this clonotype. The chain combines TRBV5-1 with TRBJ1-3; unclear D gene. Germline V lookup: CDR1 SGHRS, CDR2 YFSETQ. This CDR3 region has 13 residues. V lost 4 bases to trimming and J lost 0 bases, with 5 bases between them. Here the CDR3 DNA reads TGCGCCAGCAGCCGCAGCTCTGGAAACACCATATATTTT. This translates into CASSRSSGNTIYF. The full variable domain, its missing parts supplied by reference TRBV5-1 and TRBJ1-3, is KAGVTQTPRYLIKTRGQQVTLSCSPISGHRSVSWYQQTPGQGLQFLFEYFSETQRNKGNFPGRFSGRQFSNSRSEMNVSTLELGDSALYLCASSRSSGNTIYFGEGSWLTVV.

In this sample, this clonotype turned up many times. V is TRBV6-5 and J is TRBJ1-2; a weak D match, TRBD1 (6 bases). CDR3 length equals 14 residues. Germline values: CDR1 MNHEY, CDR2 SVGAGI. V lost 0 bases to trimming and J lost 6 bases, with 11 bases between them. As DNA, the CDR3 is TGTGCCAGCAGTTACTCGGACAGAACTGATGGCTACACCTTC. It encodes CASSYSDRTDGYTF.

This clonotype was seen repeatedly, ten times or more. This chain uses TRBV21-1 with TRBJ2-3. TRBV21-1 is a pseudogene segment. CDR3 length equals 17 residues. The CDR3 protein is CASRGEIATVMQDTQYF. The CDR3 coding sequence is TGTGCCAGCAGAGGAGAGATAGCTACAGTCATGCAAGATACGCAGTATTTT.